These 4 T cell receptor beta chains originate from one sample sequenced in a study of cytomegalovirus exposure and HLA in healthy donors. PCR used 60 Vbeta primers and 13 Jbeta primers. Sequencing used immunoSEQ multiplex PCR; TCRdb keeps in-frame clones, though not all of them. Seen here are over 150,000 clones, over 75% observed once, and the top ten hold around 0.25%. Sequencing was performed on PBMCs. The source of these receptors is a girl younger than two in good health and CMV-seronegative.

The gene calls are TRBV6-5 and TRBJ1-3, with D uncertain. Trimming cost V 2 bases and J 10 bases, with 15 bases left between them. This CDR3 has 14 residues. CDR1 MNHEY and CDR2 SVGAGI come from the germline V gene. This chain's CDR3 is CASSYDPKIGTIYF. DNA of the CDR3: TGTGCCAGCAGTTACGACCCCAAAATCGGGACCATATATTTT.

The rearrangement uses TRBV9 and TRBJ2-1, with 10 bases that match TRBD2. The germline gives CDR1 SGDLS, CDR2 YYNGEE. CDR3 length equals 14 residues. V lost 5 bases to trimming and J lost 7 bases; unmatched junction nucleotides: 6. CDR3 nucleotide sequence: TGTGCCAGCAGAGGGAGCGGGGGGGCTAATGAGCAGTTCTTC. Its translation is CASRGSGGANEQFF.

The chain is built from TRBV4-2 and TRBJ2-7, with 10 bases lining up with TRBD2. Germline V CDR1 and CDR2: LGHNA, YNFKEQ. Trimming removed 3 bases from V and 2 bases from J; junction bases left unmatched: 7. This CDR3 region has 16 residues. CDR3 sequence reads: CASSQRTGTSAYEQYF. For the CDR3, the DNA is TGTGCCAGCAGCCAGAGAACCGGGACTAGCGCCTACGAGCAGTACTTC.

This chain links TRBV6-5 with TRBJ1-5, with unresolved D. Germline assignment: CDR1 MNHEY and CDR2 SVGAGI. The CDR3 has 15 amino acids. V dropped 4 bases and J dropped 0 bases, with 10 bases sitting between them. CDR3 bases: TGTGCCAGCAGTTCCCGGTCGGGTAGCAATCAGCCCCAGCATTTT. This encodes CASSSRSGSNQPQHF.